The source of this TCR beta chain is a study of T cell responses to AZD1222 COVID-19 vaccine. CDR1 ENHRY and CDR2 SYGVKD come from the germline V gene. The CDR3 is 12 residues long. After removal of 10 bases from V and 10 bases from J, the junction contained 11 bases not matched to a gene. This clone was counted between two and nine times. The repertoire was sequenced with immunoSEQ multiplex PCR; TCRdb's copy has only in-frame clones and lacks some. The repertoire consists of fewer than 110,000 clones, with less than 95% occurring once and the leading ten covering 1.3%. Sequences were derived from peripheral blood, sampled on day 0 of AZD1222 vaccination. The V and J genes are TRBV10-3 and TRBJ1-1; 8 nucleotides line up with TRBD1. The receptor was derived from an adult in good health. The CDR3 DNA sequence: TGTGCCACACAACAGGGGGGTCGCGGAGCTTTCTTT. Its protein product is CATQQGGRGAFF.